These 28 T cell receptor beta chains originate from one sample sequenced in a study of T cells after yellow fever vaccination. TCRdb recomputed calls from the 5' RACE reads with MiXCR, one row per CDR3 protein. The sample lists approximately 600,000 distinct CDR3 sequences; about 12% were seen once. The source was PBMCs, collected on the day of the yellow fever booster vaccination. Receptors were obtained from a man aged 30 to 39 who received the YFV17D yellow fever vaccine.

This clonotype was picked up many times. The rearrangement uses TRBV7-2 and TRBJ2-1; TRBD2 matches 11 bases. The germline CDR1 and CDR2 sequences are SGHTA and FQGNSA. V lost 8 bases, J lost 6 bases, and 3 bases stayed unmatched. The CDR3 loop spans 13 amino acids. Here the CDR3 DNA reads TGTGCCAGCGGGACTAGCGGACTCAATGAGCAGTTCTTC. Translation: CASGTSGLNEQFF. The full variable domain, in which reference TRBV7-2 and TRBJ2-1 provide the parts outside the CDR3, is GAGVSQSPSNKVTEKGKDVELRCDPISGHTALYWYRQSLGQGLEFLIYFQGNSAPDKSGLPSDRFSAERTGGSVSTLTIQRTQQEDSAVYLCASGTSGLNEQFFGPGTRLTVL.

In this sample, this clonotype turned up a few times. This chain connects TRBV11-2 to TRBJ1-5; D ambiguous. V was clipped by 2 bases and J by 5 bases, with 13 bases between them. The CDR3 covers 15 residues. Looked up from germline, CDR1 is SGHAT and CDR2 is FQNNGV. The CDR3 sequence: CASSLSPRADQPQHF. Here the CDR3 DNA reads TGTGCCAGCAGCTTATCCCCCCGAGCGGATCAGCCCCAGCATTTT.

The chain links TRBV4-3 to TRBJ2-3; TRBD2 is a possible D gene (6 bases). V was cut by 1 base and J by 3 bases, with 14 bases left in between. Germline CDR1 reads LGHNA; CDR2 reads YSLEER. The CDR3 has 16 residues. The DNA of the CDR3 is TGCGCCAGCAGCCAAGTATCCGGGAGCGAAACAGATACGCAGTATTTT. This sequence encodes CASSQVSGSETDTQYF.

The chain combines TRBV6-1 with TRBJ1-2, with D maybe TRBD1 (5 bases). This CDR3 has 13 residues. Trimming left V 7 bases short and J 5 bases short, with 14 bases between. The germline CDR1 and CDR2 sequences are MNHNS and SASEGT. Here the CDR3 reads CASTPGTDYGYTF. The CDR3 DNA follows: TGTGCCAGCACCCCCGGGACCGATTATGGCTACACCTTC.

V usage is TRBV20-1 and J usage is TRBJ2-5; 10 bases are shared with TRBD2. The CDR3 spans 15 residues. Per germline, CDR1 DFQATT and CDR2 SNEGSKA (reference sequence). V lost 0 bases to trimming and J lost 5 bases; unmatched junction nucleotides: 6. Here the CDR3 DNA reads TGCAGTGCTAGAGAGAAGCGGGAGGGCCTTGAGACCCAGTACTTC. Translated: CSAREKREGLETQYF.

This chain links TRBV5-5 with TRBJ2-1; weak D call: TRBD2 (6 bases). This CDR3 is 16 amino acids long. Germline-derived CDR1 and CDR2 are SGHKS and YYEKEE (reference sequence). The V end lost 4 bases, the J end lost 2 bases, and 16 bases lay between the germline ends. CDR3 bases: TGTGCCAGCAGCCCGCAGACCGGGACTGCCTACAATGAGCAGTTCTTC. Translated, it gives CASSPQTGTAYNEQFF.

This clonotype was seen a few times. The chain uses TRBV6-4 and TRBJ2-7; unclear D gene. V lost 3 bases to trimming and J lost 8 bases, with 20 bases between them. Germline CDR1 reads MRHNA; CDR2 reads SNTAGT. This CDR3 contains 15 residues. The CDR3 loop is CASSEIPGPLVKQYF. CDR3 nucleotide sequence: TGTGCCAGCAGTGAGATTCCTGGTCCTCTAGTCAAGCAGTACTTC.

This clonotype occurred a few times. The chain is built from TRBV12-3 or TRBV12-4 and TRBJ1-2; weak D call: TRBD1 (5 bases). This CDR3 is built from 13 residues. V was cut by 8 bases and J by 4 bases, with 14 bases left in between. The CDR3 spells CASGYTGSYGYTF. DNA of the CDR3: TGTGCCAGCGGATATACAGGATCCTATGGCTACACCTTC.

The gene calls are TRBV7-2 and TRBJ2-4, with D perhaps matching TRBD1 or TRBD2 (5 bases each). Germline V lookup: CDR1 SGHTA, CDR2 FQGNSA. The ends were cut back, 4 bases at V and 1 base at J, with 11 bases in the middle. The CDR3 covers 15 residues. The CDR3 DNA is TGTGCCAGCAGCTCAGACGGGACGGCCAAAAACATTCAGTACTTC. Its translation: CASSSDGTAKNIQYF.

This clonotype was picked up a small number of times. The rearrangement joins TRBV29-1 to TRBJ2-3, with D unresolved. The germline CDR1 and CDR2 sequences are SQVTM and ANQGSEA. The V end was cut by 1 base, the J end by 7 bases, with 6 bases between. This CDR3 region has 11 residues. As DNA, the CDR3 is TGCAGCGTTGAAGTTGAGAATACGCAGTATTTT. It translates to CSVEVENTQYF.

This clonotype was found a few times. The CDR3 loop reads CASANPGTSKFF. CDR3 bases: TGTGCCAGCGCAAACCCCGGGACTAGCAAGTTCTTC. The V gene is TRBV6-2 or TRBV6-3, the J gene TRBJ2-1, with 9 bases fitting TRBD2. V trimming: 8 bases; J trimming: 14 bases; junction bases outside the gene matches: 10. Germline assignment: CDR1 MNHEY and CDR2 SVGEGT. This CDR3 is 12 amino acids long.

V and J are TRBV25-1 and TRBJ2-1, with D maybe TRBD1 (5 bases). Germline CDR1 is MGHDK and CDR2 is SYGVNS. The CDR3 sequence is 14 residues long. The V end was cut by 2 bases, the J end by 4 bases, with 9 bases between. CDR3 sequence reads: CASSEEKGYNEQFF. CDR3 bases: TGTGCCAGCAGTGAAGAGAAGGGGTACAATGAGCAGTTCTTC.

This clonotype occurred a few times. V and J are TRBV7-8 and TRBJ2-3; D is ambiguous. The V gene's germline CDR1 is SGHVS and CDR2 FQNEAQ. This CDR3 spans 15 amino acids. V was shortened by 2 bases and J by 5 bases, with 14 bases between the two germline ends. CDR3 residues: CASSLSGVGGDTQYF. The CDR3 DNA reads TGTGCCAGCAGCTTAAGTGGGGTTGGTGGAGATACGCAGTATTTT.

This clonotype was observed at least ten times. The J gene is TRBJ1-2, the V gene TRBV5-1; D gene uncertain. Trimming removed 0 bases from V and 6 bases from J, with 6 bases in between. The germline CDR1 and CDR2 sequences are SGHRS and YFSETQ. The CDR3 sequence is 12 residues long. CDR3 loop: CASSLDGDGYTF. CDR3 sequence (DNA): TGCGCCAGCAGCTTGGATGGAGATGGCTACACCTTC.

In its sample, this clonotype was seen a few times. The V call is TRBV7-2, the J call TRBJ2-1; 9 positions match TRBD2. CDR3 length equals 17 residues. Trimming cost V 7 bases and J 5 bases; bases outside gene matches: 15. Germline values: CDR1 SGHTA, CDR2 FQGNSA. The CDR3 sequence is CASNRHRGLASNNEQFF. As DNA, the CDR3 is TGTGCCAGCAATCGACACCGAGGACTAGCGTCAAACAATGAGCAGTTCTTC.

V usage is TRBV12-3 or TRBV12-4 and J usage is TRBJ2-1; D is ambiguous. V lost 6 bases, J lost 11 bases, and 17 bases lay in between. The CDR3 sequence is 13 residues long. In nucleotides, the CDR3 is TGTGCCAGCAGCTGGGCCAACCGCCGGCAGCAGTTCTTC. Its protein product is CASSWANRRQQFF.

The chain is built from TRBV29-1 and TRBJ1-4; perhaps TRBD1 as D (5 bases). The CDR3 length is 11 residues. Trimming pared 7 bases from V and 7 bases from J, leaving 10 bases between. CDR1 and CDR2 (germline): SQVTM, ANQGSEA. CDR3 loop: CSAEGVEKLFF. DNA of the CDR3: TGCAGCGCGGAAGGGGTTGAAAAACTGTTTTTT. Together with reference TRBV29-1 and TRBJ1-4, the CDR3 gives the full variable domain: SAVISQKPSRDICQRGTSLTIQCQVDSQVTMMFWYRQQPGQSLTLIATANQGSEATYESGFVIDKFPISRPNLTFSTLTVSNMSPEDSSIYLCSAEGVEKLFFGSGTQLSVL.

The chain joins TRBV13 to TRBJ1-6, with 8 bases lining up with TRBD1. V trimming: 6 bases; J trimming: 7 bases; junction bases outside the gene matches: 8. The CDR3 is 15 amino acids. CDR1 is PRHDT and CDR2 is FYEKMQ in the germline V gene (reference sequence). The CDR3 here is CASSRTNRGNSPLHF. CDR3 in DNA: TGTGCCAGCAGTCGAACGAACAGGGGGAATTCACCCCTCCACTTT.

This clonotype appeared many times. The chain links TRBV5-6 to TRBJ2-1; 9 bases agree with TRBD2. Germline V gene data show CDR1 as SGHDT and CDR2 as YYEEEE. Trimming removed 4 bases from V and 0 bases from J; junction bases left unmatched: 8. CDR3 length equals 17 residues. CDR3 amino acids: CASSVTSGPSSYNEQFF. The CDR3 DNA reads TGTGCCAGCAGCGTGACTAGCGGCCCCAGCTCCTACAATGAGCAGTTCTTC.

This clonotype was seen repeatedly, ten times or more. The V call is TRBV14, the J call TRBJ2-3; 7 nucleotides align to TRBD1. Germline CDR1 and CDR2: SGHDN and FVKESK. The junction had 10 bases not matched to a gene; V was cut back by 4 bases and J by 0 bases. This CDR3 has 17 amino acids. As DNA, the CDR3 is TGTGCCAGCAGCCGCCGGACAGGCGACTCTAGCACAGATACGCAGTATTTT. This encodes CASSRRTGDSSTDTQYF.

A few counts support this clonotype. V gene TRBV4-3 combines with J gene TRBJ1-2, with D tentatively TRBD1 (5 bases). CDR1 and CDR2 from the germline V gene are LGHNA and YSLEER. The V gene lost 0 bases and the J gene lost 3 bases, with 11 bases spanning the gap. This CDR3 has 15 residues. The CDR3 nucleotides are TGCGCCAGCAGCCAAGATCCGACAGTGGACTATGGCTACACCTTC. It codes for CASSQDPTVDYGYTF.

The rearrangement uses TRBV28 and TRBJ2-7, with D maybe TRBD2 (6 bases). There are 14 residues in the CDR3. V was trimmed by 8 bases and J by 3 bases, leaving 17 bases between them. Germline CDR1 MDHEN, CDR2 SYDVKM. CDR3 amino acids: CASLGGSGLYEQYF. The CDR3 coding sequence is TGTGCCAGCCTAGGAGGGAGCGGTCTCTACGAGCAGTACTTC.

The rearrangement joins TRBV28 to TRBJ2-7; D uncertain. Germline CDR1 reads MDHEN; CDR2 reads SYDVKM. Trimming took 4 bases from V and 0 from J, leaving 10 bases between them. There are 14 residues in the CDR3. The CDR3 DNA reads TGTGCCAGCAGTTGGGCCTGGGCCTCCTACGAGCAGTACTTC. Its protein product is CASSWAWASYEQYF.

Ten or more counts support this clonotype. This chain links TRBV7-2 with TRBJ2-1; D possibly uses TRBD1 or TRBD2 (6 bases each). Germline CDR1 is SGHTA and CDR2 is FQGNSA. V was shortened by 0 bases and J by 6 bases, with 12 bases between the two germline ends. This CDR3 is 15 amino acids long. The CDR3 region is CASSLAGGGGNEQFF. As DNA, the CDR3 is TGTGCCAGCAGCTTAGCAGGGGGAGGTGGCAATGAGCAGTTCTTC. Full variable domain (rest looked up from reference TRBV7-2 and TRBJ2-1): GAGVSQSPSNKVTEKGKDVELRCDPISGHTALYWYRQSLGQGLEFLIYFQGNSAPDKSGLPSDRFSAERTGGSVSTLTIQRTQQEDSAVYLCASSLAGGGGNEQFFGPGTRLTVL.

At least ten counts were recorded for this clonotype. The V and J genes are TRBV3-1 and TRBJ2-5; D unclear. Germline V lookup: CDR1 LGHDT, CDR2 YNNKEL (reference sequence). Deletions cut 0 bases from V and 5 bases from J, with 10 bases between. The CDR3 totals 14 residues. CDR3 nucleotides: TGTGCCAGCAGCCAAGATGATCGTGGCGAGACCCAGTACTTC. Translation gives CASSQDDRGETQYF.

The chain employs TRBV15 and TRBJ2-1; the D is unclear. V gave up 6 bases and J gave up 0 bases, with 15 bases separating them. CDR3 length: 16 residues. Germline CDR1 LNHNV, CDR2 YYDKDF (reference sequence). This chain's CDR3 is CATRPGGAASYNEQFF. CDR3 coding DNA: TGTGCCACCAGGCCAGGCGGCGCGGCCTCCTACAATGAGCAGTTCTTC.

The V and J genes are TRBV12-3 or TRBV12-4 and TRBJ2-2; 7 bases agree with TRBD2. V gave up 5 bases and J gave up 6 bases; unmatched junction bases: 6. This CDR3 region has 14 residues. DNA of the CDR3: TGTGCCAGCAGTAGCGGGATCAGACCCGGGGAGCTGTTTTTT. As protein: CASSSGIRPGELFF.

This clonotype was observed a few times. The chain joins TRBV7-2 to TRBJ2-7; possible D gene TRBD1, 6 bases. Trimming shortened V by 4 bases and J by 4 bases, and 11 bases separated the two germline ends. The CDR3 covers 13 residues. Germline V CDR1 and CDR2: SGHTA, FQGNSA. The CDR3 sequence is CASSSPTGYEQYF. The CDR3 DNA reads as TGTGCCAGCAGCTCCCCTACAGGGTACGAGCAGTACTTC.